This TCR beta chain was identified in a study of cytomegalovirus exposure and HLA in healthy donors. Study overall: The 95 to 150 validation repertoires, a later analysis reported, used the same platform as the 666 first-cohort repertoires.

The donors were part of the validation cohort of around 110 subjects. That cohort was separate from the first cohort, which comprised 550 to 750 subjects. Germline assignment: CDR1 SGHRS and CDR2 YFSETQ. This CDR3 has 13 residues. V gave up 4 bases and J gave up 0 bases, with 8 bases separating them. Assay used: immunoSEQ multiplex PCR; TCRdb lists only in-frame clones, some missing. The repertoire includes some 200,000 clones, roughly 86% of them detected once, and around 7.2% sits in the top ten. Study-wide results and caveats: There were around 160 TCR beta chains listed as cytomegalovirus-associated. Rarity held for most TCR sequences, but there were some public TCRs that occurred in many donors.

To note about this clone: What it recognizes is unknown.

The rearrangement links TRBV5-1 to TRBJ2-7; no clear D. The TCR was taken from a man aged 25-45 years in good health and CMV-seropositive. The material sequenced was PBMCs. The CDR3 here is CASSDVSSYEQYF. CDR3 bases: TGCGCCAGCAGCGACGTAAGCTCCTACGAGCAGTACTTC. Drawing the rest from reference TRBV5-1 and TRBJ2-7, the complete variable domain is KAGVTQTPRYLIKTRGQQVTLSCSPISGHRSVSWYQQTPGQGLQFLFEYFSETQRNKGNFPGRFSGRQFSNSRSEMNVSTLELGDSALYLCASSDVSSYEQYFGPGTRLTVT.